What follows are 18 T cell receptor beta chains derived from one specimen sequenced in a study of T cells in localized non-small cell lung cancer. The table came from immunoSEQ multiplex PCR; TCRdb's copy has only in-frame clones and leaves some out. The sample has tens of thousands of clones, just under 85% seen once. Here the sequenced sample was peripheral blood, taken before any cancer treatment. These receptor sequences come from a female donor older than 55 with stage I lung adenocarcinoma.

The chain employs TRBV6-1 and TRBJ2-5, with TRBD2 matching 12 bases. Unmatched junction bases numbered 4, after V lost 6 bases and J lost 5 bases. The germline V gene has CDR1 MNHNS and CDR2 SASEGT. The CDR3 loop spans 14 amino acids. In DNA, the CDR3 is TGTGCCAGCAGGACTAGCGGGAGCGGTGAGACCCAGTACTTC. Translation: CASRTSGSGETQYF.

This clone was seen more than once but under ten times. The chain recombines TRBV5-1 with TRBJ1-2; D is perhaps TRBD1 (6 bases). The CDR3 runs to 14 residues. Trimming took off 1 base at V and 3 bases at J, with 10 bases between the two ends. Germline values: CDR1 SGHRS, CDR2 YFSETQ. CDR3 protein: CASSLSSGDYGYTF. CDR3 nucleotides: TGCGCCAGCAGCTTGTCCTCAGGGGACTATGGCTACACCTTC.

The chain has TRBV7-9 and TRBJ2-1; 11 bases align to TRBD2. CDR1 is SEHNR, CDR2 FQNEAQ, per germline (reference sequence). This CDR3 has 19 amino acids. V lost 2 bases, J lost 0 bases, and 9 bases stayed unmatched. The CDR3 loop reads CASSLTGTSGNFSYNEQFF. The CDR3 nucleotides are TGTGCCAGCAGCTTAACCGGGACTAGCGGAAATTTCTCCTACAATGAGCAGTTCTTC. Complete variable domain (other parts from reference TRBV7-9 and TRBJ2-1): DTGVSQNPRHKITKRGQNVTFRCDPISEHNRLYWYRQTLGQGPEFLTYFQNEAQLEKSRLLSDRFSAERPKGSFSTLEIQRTEQGDSAMYLCASSLTGTSGNFSYNEQFFGPGTRLTVL.

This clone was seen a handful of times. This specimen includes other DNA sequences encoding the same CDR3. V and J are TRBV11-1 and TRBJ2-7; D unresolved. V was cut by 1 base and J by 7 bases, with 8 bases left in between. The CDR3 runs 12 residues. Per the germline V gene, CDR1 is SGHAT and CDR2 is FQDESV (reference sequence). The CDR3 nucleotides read TGTGCCAGCAGCTTAGGACTGGGAGAGCAGTACTTC. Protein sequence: CASSLGLGEQYF. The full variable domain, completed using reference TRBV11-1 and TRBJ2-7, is EAEVAQSPRYKITEKSQAVAFWCDPISGHATLYWYRQILGQGPELLVQFQDESVVDDSQLPKDRFSAERLKGVDSTLKIQPAELGDSAMYLCASSLGLGEQYFGPGTRLTVT.

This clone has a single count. CDR3 DNA: TGTGCCAGTGGGGGCACTGGAAACACCATATATTTT. Translation gives CASGGTGNTIYF. The rearrangement links TRBV6-6 to TRBJ1-3; possibly TRBD1 for D (6 bases). The V end was cut by 9 bases, the J end by 2 bases, with 8 bases between. The CDR3 loop spans 12 amino acids. Germline-derived CDR1 and CDR2 are MNHNY and SVGAGI (reference sequence).

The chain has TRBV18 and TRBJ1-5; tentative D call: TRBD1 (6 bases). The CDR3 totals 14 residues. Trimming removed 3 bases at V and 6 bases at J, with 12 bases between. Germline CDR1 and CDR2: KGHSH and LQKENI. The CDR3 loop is CASSPGAQGQPQHF. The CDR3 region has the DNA TGTGCCAGCTCACCTGGCGCACAGGGTCAGCCCCAGCATTTT.

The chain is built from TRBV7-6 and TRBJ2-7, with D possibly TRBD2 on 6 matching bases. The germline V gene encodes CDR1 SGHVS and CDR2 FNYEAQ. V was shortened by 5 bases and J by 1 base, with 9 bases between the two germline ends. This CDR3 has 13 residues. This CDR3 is CASSPTSSYEQYF. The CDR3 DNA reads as TGTGCCAGCAGCCCGACTAGTTCCTACGAGCAGTACTTC. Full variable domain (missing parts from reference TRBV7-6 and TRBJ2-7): GAGVSQSPRYKVTKRGQDVALRCDPISGHVSLYWYRQALGQGPEFLTYFNYEAQQDKSGLPNDRFSAERPEGSISTLTIQRTEQRDSAMYRCASSPTSSYEQYFGPGTRLTVT.

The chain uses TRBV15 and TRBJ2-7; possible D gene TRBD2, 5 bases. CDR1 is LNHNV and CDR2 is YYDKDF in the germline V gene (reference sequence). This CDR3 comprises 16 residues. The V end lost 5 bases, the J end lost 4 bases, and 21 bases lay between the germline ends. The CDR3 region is CATSPPEDFRRYEQYF. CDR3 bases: TGTGCCACCAGCCCCCCTGAGGACTTTCGAAGGTACGAGCAGTACTTC.

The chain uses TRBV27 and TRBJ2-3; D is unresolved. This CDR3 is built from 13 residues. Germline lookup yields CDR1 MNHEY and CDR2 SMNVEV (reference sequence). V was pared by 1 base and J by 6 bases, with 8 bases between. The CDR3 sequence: CASSLYVGDTQYF. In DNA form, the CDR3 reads TGTGCCAGCAGTTTATATGTGGGGGATACGCAGTATTTT.

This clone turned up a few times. CDR3 sequence (DNA): TGTGCCAGCAGCTTGGCCCCGGGGCCCGGAAACACCATATATTTT. Translation gives CASSLAPGPGNTIYF. The gene calls are TRBV7-8 and TRBJ1-3, with D possibly matching TRBD1 (5 bases). Trimming removed 3 bases from V and 4 bases from J, with 13 bases in between. The CDR3 sequence is 15 residues long. Germline V CDR1 and CDR2: SGHVS, FQNEAQ.

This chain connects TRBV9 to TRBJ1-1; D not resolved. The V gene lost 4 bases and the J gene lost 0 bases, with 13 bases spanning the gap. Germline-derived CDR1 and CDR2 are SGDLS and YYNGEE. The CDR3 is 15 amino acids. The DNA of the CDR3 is TGTGCCAGCAGCACAAGGGCAGGAATGAACACTGAAGCTTTCTTT. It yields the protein CASSTRAGMNTEAFF.

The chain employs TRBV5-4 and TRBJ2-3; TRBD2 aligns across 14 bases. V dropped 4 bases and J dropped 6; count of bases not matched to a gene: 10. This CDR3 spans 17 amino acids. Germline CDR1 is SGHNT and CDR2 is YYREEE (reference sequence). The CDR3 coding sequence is TGTGCCAGCAGCCCTACGACTAGCGGGGGGGCATATGATACGCAGTATTTT. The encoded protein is CASSPTTSGGAYDTQYF.

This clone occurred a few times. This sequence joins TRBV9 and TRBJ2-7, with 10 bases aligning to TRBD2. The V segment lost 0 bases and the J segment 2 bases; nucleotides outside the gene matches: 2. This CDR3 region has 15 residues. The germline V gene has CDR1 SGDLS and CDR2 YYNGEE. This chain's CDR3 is CASSVGLAGTYEQYF. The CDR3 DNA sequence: TGTGCCAGCAGCGTAGGACTAGCGGGTACCTACGAGCAGTACTTC.

The CDR3 here is CASSSGRREGSPLHF. The CDR3 region has the DNA TGTGCCAGCAGCTCCGGACGGCGAGAGGGTTCACCCCTCCACTTT. This chain uses TRBV5-4 with TRBJ1-6; no clear D gene. From germline, CDR1 is SGHNT and CDR2 YYREEE (reference sequence). With 3 bases removed from V and 9 bases from J, the gap between germline ends came to 16 bases. The CDR3 loop spans 15 amino acids.

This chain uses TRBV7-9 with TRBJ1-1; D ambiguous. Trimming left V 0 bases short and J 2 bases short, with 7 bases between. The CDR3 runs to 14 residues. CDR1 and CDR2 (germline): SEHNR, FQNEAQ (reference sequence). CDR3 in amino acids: CASSLANSNTEAFF. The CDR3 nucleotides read TGTGCCAGCAGCTTAGCGAACAGCAACACTGAAGCTTTCTTT.

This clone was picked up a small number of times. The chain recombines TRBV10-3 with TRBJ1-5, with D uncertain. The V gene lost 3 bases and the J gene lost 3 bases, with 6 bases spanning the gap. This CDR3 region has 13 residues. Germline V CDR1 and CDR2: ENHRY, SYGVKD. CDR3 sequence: CAISDSFNQPQHF. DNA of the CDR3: TGTGCCATCAGTGACAGCTTCAATCAGCCCCAGCATTTT.

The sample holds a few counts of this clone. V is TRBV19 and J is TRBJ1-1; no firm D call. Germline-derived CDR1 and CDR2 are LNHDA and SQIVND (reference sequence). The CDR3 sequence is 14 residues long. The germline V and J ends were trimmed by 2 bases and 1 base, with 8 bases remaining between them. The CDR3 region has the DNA TGTGCCAGTAGTATAAGAGCCGAGAACACTGAAGCTTTCTTT. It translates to CASSIRAENTEAFF.

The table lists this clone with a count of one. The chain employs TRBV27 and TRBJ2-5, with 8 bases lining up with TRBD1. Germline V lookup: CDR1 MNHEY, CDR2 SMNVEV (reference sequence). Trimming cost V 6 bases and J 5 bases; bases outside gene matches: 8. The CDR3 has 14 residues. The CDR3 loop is CASSRDRGGETQYF. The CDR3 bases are TGTGCCAGCAGCCGCGACAGGGGTGGGGAGACCCAGTACTTC.